The TCR beta chain under discussion was sequenced for a study of cytomegalovirus exposure and HLA in healthy donors. It was with 60 Vbeta and 13 Jbeta primers that the PCR ran. The repertoire was sequenced with immunoSEQ multiplex PCR; TCRdb's copy has only in-frame clones and lacks some. The data contain fewer than 200,000 clones, about an eighth of them singletons. This clone was seen only a few times. A junction end diverges from the germline sequence, so it may reflect a read error. Germline lookup yields CDR1 SGHAT and CDR2 FQNNGV. This CDR3 comprises 13 residues. Sequenced: PBMCs. This rearrangement joins TRBV11-2 to TRBJ2-7, with 14 bases aligning to TRBD2. The clonotype comes from a man over 45 in good health and CMV-seropositive. The CDR3 bases are TGTGCCAGCAGCCCCCGGACTAGCGGGGGGCTTGACTTC. Its protein product is CASSPRTSGGLDF.